Shown below are 29 T cell receptor beta chains from a single sample sequenced in a study of siplizumab effects on memory and regulatory T cells. Profiling relied on immunoSEQ multiplex PCR, and the TCRdb table lists in-frame clones only, not all of them. Of over 100,000 clones listed, roughly 95% are singletons. Material: non-Treg CD4+ T cells sorted from blood. These receptors all come from a human donor in good health.

The chain joins TRBV2 to TRBJ1-1; no clear D. The germline V gene encodes CDR1 SNHLY and CDR2 FYNNEI. Trimming removed 8 bases from V and 4 bases from J, with 8 bases in between. CDR3 length equals 11 residues. The CDR3 sequence: CASQLSTEAFF. In nucleotides, the CDR3 is TGTGCCAGCCAGTTGAGCACTGAAGCTTTCTTT.

This chain joins TRBV2 and TRBJ1-2; weak D call: TRBD1 (5 bases). CDR3 length: 14 residues. Trimming took 6 bases from V and 4 from J, leaving 15 bases between them. In germline, CDR1 is SNHLY, CDR2 FYNNEI. The CDR3 sequence: CASSAGTSSYGYTF. As DNA, the CDR3 is TGTGCCAGCAGCGCCGGGACGAGTAGCTATGGCTACACCTTC.

This chain joins TRBV4-1 and TRBJ1-6; tentatively, D is TRBD1 (6 bases). V was pared by 10 bases and J by 10 bases, with 14 bases between. In germline, CDR1 is MGHRA, CDR2 YSYEKL. The CDR3 length is 12 residues. CDR3 nucleotide sequence: TGCGCCATACAGGGCACTGACTCACCCCTCCACTTT. It specifies CAIQGTDSPLHF.

The chain recombines TRBV7-9 with TRBJ1-1; D call uncertain. V gave up 1 base and J gave up 1 base, with 13 bases separating them. CDR1 SEHNR and CDR2 FQNEAQ come from the germline V gene (reference sequence). The CDR3 loop spans 16 amino acids. CDR3 nucleotide sequence: TGTGCCAGCAGCTTAGTTTCTTGGCAGTCGAACACTGAAGCTTTCTTT. Translated, it gives CASSLVSWQSNTEAFF. Full variable domain (rest looked up from reference TRBV7-9 and TRBJ1-1): DTGVSQNPRHKITKRGQNVTFRCDPISEHNRLYWYRQTLGQGPEFLTYFQNEAQLEKSRLLSDRFSAERPKGSFSTLEIQRTEQGDSAMYLCASSLVSWQSNTEAFFGQGTRLTVV.

The chain combines TRBV6-1 with TRBJ1-5, with 7 positions matching TRBD1. The V segment lost 11 bases and the J segment 0 bases; nucleotides outside the gene matches: 7. This CDR3 is built from 14 residues. Germline CDR1 is MNHNS and CDR2 is SASEGT. DNA of the CDR3: TGTGCCGGGGGGACAGTTAATAGCAATCAGCCCCAGCATTTT. As protein: CAGGTVNSNQPQHF.

The chain recombines TRBV11-2 with TRBJ1-2; weak D call: TRBD1 (6 bases). V dropped 1 base and J dropped 0 bases, with 15 bases sitting between them. CDR3 length: 17 residues. Looked up from germline, CDR1 is SGHAT and CDR2 is FQNNGV. The CDR3 DNA reads TGTGCCAGCAGCTTAGTAGGGGGAGGGGATTCTAACTATGGCTACACCTTC. Protein product: CASSLVGGGDSNYGYTF.

The V and J genes are TRBV18 and TRBJ2-7; no reliable D call. The V end lost 2 bases, the J end lost 0 bases, and 5 bases lay between the germline ends. Germline assignment: CDR1 KGHSH and CDR2 LQKENI. The CDR3 is 13 residues long. The CDR3 DNA is TGTGCCAGCTCACCAGGTAGCTCCTACGAGCAGTACTTC. It is translated as CASSPGSSYEQYF.

The chain joins TRBV7-2 to TRBJ1-2; 10 bases map to TRBD1. This CDR3 spans 15 amino acids. Germline lookup yields CDR1 SGHTA and CDR2 FQGNSA. Unmatched junction bases numbered 3, after V lost 2 bases and J lost 3 bases. The CDR3 nucleotides read TGTGCCAGCAGCTTAATGGACAGGGGGTACTATGGCTACACCTTC. Translating it yields CASSLMDRGYYGYTF.

The rearrangement joins TRBV5-6 to TRBJ2-5; the match to TRBD1 covers 8 bases. Germline CDR1 is SGHDT and CDR2 is YYEEEE. CDR3 size: 13 residues. J gave up 4 bases and V 5 bases, and 4 bases lay outside the gene matches. CDR3 protein: CASRRTGRETQYF. In DNA form, the CDR3 reads TGTGCCAGCAGGCGGACAGGGAGAGAGACCCAGTACTTC.

The CDR3 nucleotides are TGTGCCAGCAAGGTGGGGGGGCTTTGGCCCCAGCATTTT. It yields the protein CASKVGGLWPQHF. This chain uses TRBV6-1 with TRBJ1-5; D might be TRBD1 (6 bases). Trimming pared 7 bases from V and 9 bases from J, leaving 16 bases between. The V gene's germline CDR1 is MNHNS and CDR2 SASEGT. This CDR3 has 13 residues.

The chain carries TRBV7-2 and TRBJ2-1, with 9 nucleotides matching TRBD1. The germline gives CDR1 SGHTA, CDR2 FQGNSA. The V segment lost 5 bases and the J segment 0 bases; nucleotides outside the gene matches: 5. This CDR3 contains 16 residues. CDR3 DNA sequence: TGTGCCAGCAGCCCCCGGGACAGGGTCTCCTACAATGAGCAGTTCTTC. Translation: CASSPRDRVSYNEQFF.

V and J are TRBV6-7 and TRBJ2-5, with unresolved D. TRBV6-7 is classed as an ORF, of uncertain function. The CDR3 runs 13 residues. Trimming cost V 2 bases and J 5 bases, with 9 bases left between them. The CDR3 DNA reads TGTGCCAGCAGTTACAGGGCTACGGAGACCCAGTACTTC. It encodes CASSYRATETQYF.

Of note for this clone: A read error may account for a junction end that differs from germline. The rearrangement uses TRBV5-1 and TRBJ1-3; 10 bases agree with TRBD1. CDR3 size: 14 residues. The germline V gene encodes CDR1 SGHRS and CDR2 YFSETQ. In DNA form, the CDR3 reads TGCGCCAGCAGCTTGGATGGACAGGGGGGTTTGCAGAGGTTT. Translating gives CASSLDGQGGLQRF.

The chain joins TRBV28 to TRBJ1-1; TRBD1 might be the D (5 bases). The CDR3 spans 14 residues. Germline-derived CDR1 and CDR2 are MDHEN and SYDVKM. The V and J ends lost 7 bases and 1 base respectively, with 13 bases between them. DNA for the CDR3: TGTGCCAGCACGGTCCAGGGTTCGAACACTGAAGCTTTCTTT. This encodes CASTVQGSNTEAFF.

The chain is built from TRBV28 and TRBJ1-2, with unresolved D. With 11 bases removed from V and 5 bases from J, the gap between germline ends came to 9 bases. CDR1 and CDR2 (germline): MDHEN, SYDVKM. This CDR3 is built from 10 residues. CDR3 nucleotides: TGTGCCTCGCTGGGGTATGGCTACACCTTC. Its protein is CASLGYGYTF.

The chain couples TRBV5-1 to TRBJ1-1; 7 nucleotides align to TRBD1. V lost 4 bases and J lost 0; bases outside the gene matches: 0. Germline-derived CDR1 and CDR2 are SGHRS and YFSETQ. The CDR3 has 13 amino acids. The CDR3 DNA follows: TGCGCCAGCAGCGACAGGGTGAACACTGAAGCTTTCTTT. Protein: CASSDRVNTEAFF.

The V gene is TRBV6-5, the J gene TRBJ1-1; possible D gene TRBD1, 5 bases. CDR1 and CDR2 from the germline V gene are MNHEY and SVGAGI. The CDR3 totals 14 residues. Trimming took off 0 bases at V and 3 bases at J, with 8 bases between the two ends. This CDR3 reads CASSYSGGDTEAFF. As DNA, the CDR3 is TGTGCCAGCAGTTACTCGGGGGGGGACACTGAAGCTTTCTTT.

The chain is built from TRBV6-6 and TRBJ2-1, with D tentatively TRBD2 (6 bases). From germline, CDR1 is MNHNY and CDR2 SVGAGI (reference sequence). Trimming shortened V by 6 bases and J by 9 bases, and 9 bases separated the two germline ends. CDR3 length: 11 amino acids. CDR3 in DNA: TGTGCCAGCAGCCTAGCGTCTGAGCAGTTCTTC. It codes for CASSLASEQFF.

This chain joins TRBV10-3 and TRBJ2-2; 8 bases agree with TRBD1. CDR3 size: 16 residues. The J segment lost 3 bases and the V segment lost 6 bases, leaving 9 bases of the junction unmatched. From germline, CDR1 is ENHRY and CDR2 SYGVKD. The CDR3 DNA sequence: TGTGCCATCAGGAGGACAGGGCAGATGGACACCGGGGAGCTGTTTTTT. It encodes CAIRRTGQMDTGELFF.

This sequence joins TRBV20-1 and TRBJ2-3; unclear D gene. Trimming removed 5 bases from V and 8 bases from J, with 11 bases in between. The CDR3 loop spans 11 amino acids. The germline V gene has CDR1 DFQATT and CDR2 SNEGSKA (reference sequence). CDR3 bases: TGCAGTGCTGTTAGGGTTGGTACGCAGTATTTT. This encodes CSAVRVGTQYF.

V usage is TRBV7-9 and J usage is TRBJ1-1; possibly TRBD1 for D (5 bases). This CDR3 is built from 18 residues. Per the germline V gene, CDR1 is SEHNR and CDR2 is FQNEAQ (reference sequence). V shed 1 base and J shed 4 bases, with 22 bases lying between them. CDR3 region: CASSLDLRGREKSTEAFF. CDR3 DNA: TGTGCCAGCAGCTTAGATCTCCGAGGCAGGGAAAAGAGCACTGAAGCTTTCTTT.

The chain is built from TRBV19 and TRBJ1-3; 7 positions agree with TRBD1. Germline V gene data show CDR1 as LNHDA and CDR2 as SQIVND (reference sequence). The CDR3 spans 17 residues. The V and J ends lost 6 bases and 1 base, in that order; junction bases with no gene match: 12. The CDR3 here is CASRRGDRAISGNTIYF. For the CDR3, the DNA is TGTGCCAGTAGAAGGGGCGACAGGGCGATTTCTGGAAACACCATATATTTT.

J is TRBJ1-6 and V is TRBV30; 7 positions agree with TRBD1. CDR1 and CDR2 (germline): GTSNPN, SVGIG (reference sequence). The CDR3 is 14 residues long. Trimming removed 5 bases from V and 2 bases from J; junction bases left unmatched: 3. DNA of the CDR3: TGTGCCTGGGCCGGGACAGCCTATAATTCACCCCTCCACTTT. Its protein is CAWAGTAYNSPLHF.

The J gene is TRBJ2-7, the V gene TRBV19, with 11 bases aligning to TRBD1. Germline values: CDR1 LNHDA, CDR2 SQIVND (reference sequence). With 7 bases clipped from V and 6 bases from J, the junction kept 5 bases outside the gene matches. This CDR3 region has 13 residues. DNA of the CDR3: TGTGCCAGTATTGGACAGGGGGCCGCCGAGCAGTACTTC. As protein: CASIGQGAAEQYF.

This clone has just one count. The chain links TRBV15 to TRBJ2-4, with D possibly matching TRBD1 (6 bases). V lost 3 bases to trimming and J lost 0 bases, with 24 bases between them. The CDR3 length is 20 residues. CDR1 is LNHNV, CDR2 YYDKDF, per germline (reference sequence). Written as DNA, the CDR3 is TGTGCCACCAGCAGCGAAGAGCTCCGGACAGTATTTTTAGCCAAAAACATTCAGTACTTC. Its protein product is CATSSEELRTVFLAKNIQYF.

This chain uses TRBV6-5 with TRBJ1-1; no reliable D call. V shed 9 bases and J shed 9 bases, with 14 bases lying between them. There are 11 residues in the CDR3. Germline V CDR1 and CDR2: MNHEY, SVGAGI. The chain's CDR3 is CASWFNSKAFF. The CDR3 DNA reads TGTGCCAGTTGGTTTAACTCTAAAGCTTTCTTT.

Only one count was recorded for this clone. V is TRBV5-1 and J is TRBJ1-2; maybe TRBD1 (6 bases). The CDR3 is 14 amino acids. The germline V and J ends were trimmed by 0 bases and 7 bases, with 13 bases remaining between them. Germline assignment: CDR1 SGHRS and CDR2 YFSETQ. CDR3 coding DNA: TGCGCCAGCAGCTTGGAACAGGGAGCATTTGGCTACACCTTC. Amino acid sequence: CASSLEQGAFGYTF.

The rearrangement links TRBV6-6 to TRBJ2-2; D assignment may be TRBD1 or TRBD2 (6 bases each). Deletions cut 0 bases from V and 6 bases from J, with 14 bases between. Germline CDR1 and CDR2: MNHNY and SVGAGI (reference sequence). The CDR3 runs 16 residues. DNA for the CDR3: TGTGCCAGCAGTTACTCTTGGGGGGCAGCTTCCGGGGAGCTGTTTTTT. This sequence encodes CASSYSWGAASGELFF.

Concerning this clone: The same CDR3 arises from other DNA sequences in this sample as well. This chain uses TRBV11-3 with TRBJ2-5; D uncertain. Looked up from germline, CDR1 is SGHNT and CDR2 is YENEEA. V lost 1 base and J lost 2, with 5 bases in between. The CDR3 has 13 residues. The CDR3 bases are TGTGCCAGCAGCTTAGGGGTACAAGAGACCCAGTACTTC. Its translation: CASSLGVQETQYF.